A single sample gave rise to the 26 T cell receptor beta chains below, sequenced in a study of blood T cells in healthy people across ages (dated by TCRdb to about 2015). Libraries were constructed by 5' RACE. Sequencing instrument: Illumina HiSeq 2500. A second 7 to 11 cycle PCR used a sample-barcoded 5' primer and a J-beta primer mix. Using fastp trimming at Q25 and MiXCR clonotype assembly, TCRdb reanalyzed the public sequencing data and kept in-frame beta chains. Each entry is one CDR3 protein sequence, shown with its most common DNA and genes. The sample profile shows 780,000 or so distinct CDR3 sequences; about 48% of them were found once. The ten most abundant clones make up approximately 41% of the sample. The specimen sequenced was blood. The receptor source for this set is a man aged 80 or over in good health.

This clonotype was counted only a few times. V and J are TRBV7-9 and TRBJ2-1, with TRBD2 identical over 12 bases. Germline V lookup: CDR1 SEHNR, CDR2 FQNEAQ (reference sequence). The CDR3 is 19 amino acids. V dropped 4 bases and J dropped 8; count of bases not matched to a gene: 18. CDR3 region: CASSSSPHQTSGRLDEQFF. Here the CDR3 DNA reads TGTGCCAGCAGCTCCAGCCCCCACCAAACTAGCGGGAGGCTCGATGAGCAGTTCTTC.

Many counts were recorded for this clonotype. A junction end diverges from the germline sequence, so it may reflect a read error. The genes are TRBV12-3 or TRBV12-4 and TRBJ1-2; TRBD1 aligns across 8 bases. This CDR3 contains 14 residues. The CDR3 sequence is CASSLGQGARGYTF. The CDR3 DNA follows: TGTGCCAGCAGCTTAGGGCAGGGGGCGCGTGGCTACACCTTC.

V gene TRBV7-9 combines with J gene TRBJ2-1; 14 bases are shared with TRBD2. There are 18 residues in the CDR3. The V gene end was trimmed by 5 bases and the J gene end by 5 bases; junction bases not matched to a gene: 11. Looked up from germline, CDR1 is SEHNR and CDR2 is FQNEAQ (reference sequence). The CDR3 protein is CASSPGLAGVGKNNEQFF. The CDR3 DNA is TGTGCCAGCAGCCCGGGACTAGCGGGAGTGGGAAAGAACAATGAGCAGTTCTTC.

The V gene is TRBV20-1, the J gene TRBJ2-1; either TRBD1 or TRBD2 may fit D (6 bases each). The CDR3 runs to 14 residues. V was cut by 5 bases and J by 8 bases, with 19 bases left in between. Germline loops: CDR1 DFQATT, CDR2 SNEGSKA (reference sequence). CDR3 in amino acids: CSARRGTLGHEQFF. The CDR3 DNA follows: TGCAGTGCTCGGAGGGGGACTTTGGGCCATGAGCAGTTCTTC.

This clonotype was picked up a small number of times. The genes are TRBV7-9 and TRBJ2-3; D gene ambiguous. CDR1 and CDR2 from the germline V gene are SEHNR and FQNEAQ (reference sequence). This CDR3 is 17 amino acids long. With 4 bases removed from V and 14 bases from J, the gap between germline ends came to 31 bases. The CDR3 DNA reads as TGTGCCAGCAGCTCCTTCGGACGGGCTGAAGGGCACAGATACGCGTATTTT. Protein sequence: CASSSFGRAEGHRYAYF.

This clonotype was seen a few times. The V call is TRBV27, the J call TRBJ1-6; D may be TRBD1 (6 bases). V was shortened by 7 bases and J by 4 bases, with 11 bases between the two germline ends. This CDR3 spans 14 amino acids. Germline CDR1 reads MNHEY; CDR2 reads SMNVEV (reference sequence). The CDR3 DNA reads as TGTGCCAGCACCACTCAGGGGTATAATTCACCCCTCCACTTT. It yields the protein CASTTQGYNSPLHF.

The CDR3 loop is CAIFSPPLVREKVYNEQFF. The CDR3 nucleotides read TGTGCCATCTTTTCCCCCCCTTTAGTGCGGGAGAAGGTCTACAATGAGCAGTTCTTC. The V and J genes are TRBV10-3 and TRBJ2-1; 7 bases fit TRBD2. Germline V CDR1 and CDR2: ENHRY, SYGVKD. The CDR3 is made up of 19 amino acids. The V and J ends lost 8 bases and 3 bases, in that order; junction bases with no gene match: 22.

The chain employs TRBV6-5 and TRBJ2-1, with D perhaps given as TRBD1 or TRBD2 (6 bases each). Germline lookup yields CDR1 MNHEY and CDR2 SVGAGI. Trimming took off 5 bases at V and 10 bases at J, with 21 bases between the two ends. The CDR3 totals 15 residues. This CDR3 reads CASSPGATRWGEQFF. CDR3 DNA: TGTGCCAGCAGTCCGGGGGCGACTAGATGGGGCGAGCAGTTCTTC.

The chain is built from TRBV29-1 and TRBJ1-2; D call uncertain. In germline, CDR1 is SQVTM, CDR2 ANQGSEA. CDR3 length: 11 residues. The V and J ends lost 4 bases and 8 bases respectively, with 11 bases between them. CDR3 DNA: TGCAGCGTTGTATCAACGGGGGGCTACACCTTC. Protein: CSVVSTGGYTF.

The chain uses TRBV3-1 and TRBJ2-5; D possibly corresponds to TRBD2 (5 bases). Germline assignment: CDR1 LGHDT and CDR2 YNNKEL (reference sequence). The CDR3 length is 12 residues. Between the trimmed V and J ends, which lost 2 bases and 7 bases, there was a span of 8 bases. This CDR3 is CASSQSGGTQYF. The CDR3 DNA follows: TGTGCCAGCAGCCAATCAGGAGGGACCCAGTACTTC.

The chain is built from TRBV5-1 and TRBJ2-7, with D maybe TRBD2 (5 bases). The V end lost 2 bases, the J end lost 0 bases, and 12 bases lay between the germline ends. In germline, CDR1 is SGHRS, CDR2 YFSETQ. CDR3 size: 15 residues. The CDR3 reads CASSLSRDASYEQYF. The CDR3 DNA follows: TGCGCCAGCAGCTTATCGAGGGATGCCTCCTACGAGCAGTACTTC.

This clonotype was seen at least ten times. The gene calls are TRBV28 and TRBJ2-7; D is ambiguous. Trimming shortened V by 6 bases and J by 4 bases, and 4 bases separated the two germline ends. There are 10 residues in the CDR3. CDR1 MDHEN and CDR2 SYDVKM come from the germline V gene. The CDR3, as DNA: TGTGCCAGCAGCCGGTACGAGCAGTACTTC. This translates into CASSRYEQYF. Full variable domain (rest looked up from reference TRBV28 and TRBJ2-7): DVKVTQSSRYLVKRTGEKVFLECVQDMDHENMFWYRQDPGLGLRLIYFSYDVKMKEKGDIPEGYSVSREKKERFSLILESASTNQTSMYLCASSRYEQYFGPGTRLTVT.

The sample holds a few counts of this clonotype. The V gene is TRBV11-2, the J gene TRBJ2-5, with D perhaps TRBD2 (5 bases). V was trimmed by 0 bases and J by 5 bases, leaving 13 bases between them. Germline CDR1 and CDR2: SGHAT and FQNNGV. The CDR3 sequence is 15 residues long. The DNA for the CDR3 is TGTGCCAGCAGCTTAGATCGGGGAGTTCGGGAGACCCAGTACTTC. Translating gives CASSLDRGVRETQYF.

The J gene is TRBJ1-2, the V gene TRBV27; D not certain. In germline, CDR1 is MNHEY, CDR2 SMNVEV (reference sequence). Trimming removed 6 bases at V and 0 bases at J, with 8 bases between. The CDR3 is 13 amino acids. Written as DNA, the CDR3 is TGTGCCAGCAGAGGCAATGCTAACTATGGCTACACCTTC. The encoded protein is CASRGNANYGYTF.

J is TRBJ2-3 and V is TRBV5-1; 7 nucleotides agree with TRBD1. Germline CDR1 and CDR2: SGHRS and YFSETQ. V was clipped by 5 bases and J by 14 bases; unmatched bases: 17. This CDR3 region has 14 residues. CDR3 amino acids: CASSQTGSGRYAYF. The CDR3 nucleotides are TGCGCCAGCAGTCAGACAGGGAGCGGCAGATACGCGTATTTT. The complete variable domain, with remaining parts taken from reference TRBV5-1 and TRBJ2-3, reads KAGVTQTPRYLIKTRGQQVTLSCSPISGHRSVSWYQQTPGQGLQFLFEYFSETQRNKGNFPGRFSGRQFSNSRSEMNVSTLELGDSALYLCASSQTGSGRYAYFGPGTRLTVL.

This clonotype has a handful of counts. V usage is TRBV7-2 and J usage is TRBJ2-3; D is possibly TRBD1 (6 bases). There are 14 residues in the CDR3. Trimming removed 1 base from V and 4 bases from J, with 9 bases in between. The germline V gene encodes CDR1 SGHTA and CDR2 FQGNSA. This CDR3 reads CASSLGRGSDTQYF. The CDR3 DNA reads as TGTGCCAGCAGCTTAGGCAGGGGCTCAGATACGCAGTATTTT. Supplemented by reference TRBV7-2 and TRBJ2-3, the full variable domain reads GAGVSQSPSNKVTEKGKDVELRCDPISGHTALYWYRQSLGQGLEFLIYFQGNSAPDKSGLPSDRFSAERTGGSVSTLTIQRTQQEDSAVYLCASSLGRGSDTQYFGPGTRLTVL.

V usage is TRBV20-1 and J usage is TRBJ1-4, with a tentative D call TRBD1 (6 bases). Germline loops: CDR1 DFQATT, CDR2 SNEGSKA (reference sequence). The CDR3 runs 14 residues. V lost 3 bases, J lost 8 bases, and 16 bases lay in between. The CDR3 sequence: CSASTWTVGEKLFF. CDR3 in DNA: TGCAGTGCTAGCACCTGGACAGTCGGCGAAAAACTGTTTTTT.

The rearrangement uses TRBV3-1 and TRBJ2-1; D is ambiguous. Trimming pared 4 bases from V and 4 bases from J, leaving 26 bases between. Germline lookup yields CDR1 LGHDT and CDR2 YNNKEL (reference sequence). This CDR3 is 19 amino acids long. CDR3: CASSLEGSHGLDGYNEQFF. The CDR3 bases are TGTGCCAGCAGCCTAGAAGGTTCTCATGGTTTGGATGGGTACAATGAGCAGTTCTTC.

The DNA for the CDR3 is TGTGCCAGCACTCTTACGGGGACAGGGTCGGTGTCTGAAGCTTTCTTT. Translating it yields CASTLTGTGSVSEAFF. The chain couples TRBV6-1 to TRBJ1-1; 9 nucleotides agree with TRBD1. V shed 7 bases, J shed 6 bases, and the junction held 15 bases outside the gene matches. The CDR3 is 16 amino acids. The V gene's germline CDR1 is MNHNS and CDR2 SASEGT.

This chain links TRBV9 with TRBJ2-1; the match to TRBD2 covers 7 bases. The CDR3 runs to 16 residues. The V gene's germline CDR1 is SGDLS and CDR2 YYNGEE. V lost 0 bases and J lost 9; bases outside the gene matches: 12. CDR3 DNA sequence: TGTGCCAGCAGCGTAGAGCCCGGGAGGCCTACGACTGAGCAGTTCTTC. Protein product: CASSVEPGRPTTEQFF.

Comment on this clonotype: One end of the junction does not line up with germline, which may come from a read error. V and J are TRBV5-1 and TRBJ1-1; 7 positions agree with TRBD1. Germline V CDR1 and CDR2: SGHRS, YFSETQ. This CDR3 comprises 15 residues. CDR3 protein: CANSLEWAGGTEAFF. The CDR3 bases are TGCGCCAACAGCTTGGAGTGGGCAGGGGGCACTGAAGCTTTCTTT.

The rearrangement joins TRBV2 to TRBJ2-3; D is undetermined. CDR3 length: 16 amino acids. Germline V lookup: CDR1 SNHLY, CDR2 FYNNEI. V lost 6 bases and J lost 1, with 17 bases in between. CDR3 loop: CASSPRAGGGTDTQYF. DNA of the CDR3: TGTGCCAGCAGCCCAAGGGCAGGCGGAGGCACAGATACGCAGTATTTT.

The CDR3 nucleotides are TGTGCCAGCAGCGAGGGAGCGGGAGCGACAGATACGCAGTATTTT. This translates into CASSEGAGATDTQYF. V usage is TRBV7-8 and J usage is TRBJ2-3; 8 nucleotides match TRBD2. V lost 5 bases to trimming and J lost 3 bases; unmatched junction nucleotides: 7. CDR3 size: 15 residues. CDR1 SGHVS and CDR2 FQNEAQ come from the germline V gene.

The table lists this clonotype with a few counts. J is TRBJ2-1 and V is TRBV5-1; TRBD2 agrees at 9 bases. The CDR3 length is 16 residues. Germline trimming cut 0 bases from V and 0 bases from J; bases unmatched to any gene: 1. In germline, CDR1 is SGHRS, CDR2 YFSETQ. CDR3 sequence: CASSLVSGSSYNEQFF. CDR3 nucleotide sequence: TGCGCCAGCAGCTTGGTTAGCGGGAGCTCCTACAATGAGCAGTTCTTC.

This rearrangement joins TRBV7-9 to TRBJ2-4; a possible D gene is TRBD2 (5 bases). The J call could be wrong; TRBJ2-7 is a better fit for the DNA end. The CDR3 is 14 residues long. Germline CDR1 is SEHNR and CDR2 is FQNEAQ (reference sequence). CDR3: CASSLAGVNDEQYF. The CDR3 nucleotides read TGTGCCAGCAGCTTAGCCGGGGTAAACGACGAGCAGTACTTC.

This clonotype was picked up a small number of times. This chain uses TRBV24-1 with TRBJ2-3; TRBD2 agrees at 8 bases. This CDR3 spans 14 amino acids. V was clipped by 7 bases and J by 6 bases; unmatched bases: 8. Germline CDR1 reads KGHDR; CDR2 reads SFDVKD. This CDR3 reads CATSSAGGADTQYF. In DNA form, the CDR3 reads TGTGCCACCAGCTCCGCGGGAGGAGCTGATACGCAGTATTTT.